One sample yielded the 2 T cell receptor beta chains listed below, sequenced in a study of regulatory T cells in long-lasting Graves disease. Through Arm-PCR of CDR3 regions and iRepertoire HTBI primers, TCR beta libraries were built. Via MiXCR, TCRdb re-called the multiplex PCR reads, giving one row per CDR3 protein. The sample holds roughly 520,000 distinct CDR3 sequences, more than 10% seen once. Sample time point: newly diagnosed GD, antithyroid drugs for less than 3 months. The TCR library was made from RNA extracted from PBMCs. The data were also submitted as part of a second study, on T cells in Graves' hyperthyroidism and ophthalmopathy.

The sequencing here drew on peripheral blood mononuclear cells (PBMCs), taken at new diagnosis, from a patient treated with antithyroid drugs. These TCRs come from a woman in her 30s with Graves disease.

This clonotype showed up many times. The CDR3 loop is CASSEGWAADTQYF. For the CDR3, the DNA is TGTGCCAGCAGTGAAGGGTGGGCCGCAGATACGCAGTATTTT. The rearrangement joins TRBV2 to TRBJ2-3; D is undetermined. The CDR3 runs to 14 residues. Germline assignment: CDR1 SNHLY and CDR2 FYNNEI. V lost 1 base, J lost 4 bases, and 9 bases lay in between.

This clonotype has a count of ten or more. This chain connects TRBV10-3 to TRBJ2-5; D is possibly TRBD2 (6 bases). Trimming took off 2 bases at V and 3 bases at J, with 16 bases between the two ends. Germline V CDR1 and CDR2: ENHRY, SYGVKD. CDR3 length: 16 residues. The CDR3 coding sequence is TGTGCCATCAGTGAGGGTGGAGGGACTGGGGAAGAGACCCAGTACTTC. Its protein product is CAISEGGGTGEETQYF.